A single sample is the source of the 26 T cell receptor beta chains below, sequenced in a study of T cell responses to AZD1222 COVID-19 vaccine. Produced via immunoSEQ multiplex PCR; TCRdb's table is partial and in-frame only. The sample has fewer than 200,000 clones; about nine tenths are singletons. This material consisted of peripheral blood, taken 28 days after the second AZD1222 dose. The receptors were sampled from an adult who received the AZD1222 COVID-19 vaccine.

This clone was counted a few times. The chain couples TRBV7-8 to TRBJ1-4, with unresolved D. V was trimmed by 7 bases and J by 2 bases, leaving 8 bases between them. The germline V gene has CDR1 SGHVS and CDR2 FQNEAQ. CDR3 length: 13 residues. The CDR3 sequence is CASTRWTNEKLFF. The CDR3 DNA reads TGTGCCAGCACCCGTTGGACTAATGAAAAACTGTTTTTT.

This clone was observed a single time. This chain connects TRBV10-3 to TRBJ2-3, with 11 positions matching TRBD2. V lost 4 bases to trimming and J lost 5 bases; unmatched junction nucleotides: 11. Germline V gene lookup returns CDR1 ENHRY and CDR2 SYGVKD. The CDR3 consists of 17 residues. The CDR3 bases are TGTGCCATCAGTGGCCACAGGGGGCTAGCGGGAGGAGATACGCAGTATTTT. Protein sequence: CAISGHRGLAGGDTQYF.

The chain combines TRBV18 with TRBJ2-7; no firm D call. Trimming left V 2 bases short and J 0 bases short, with 17 bases between. This CDR3 is built from 17 residues. In germline, CDR1 is KGHSH, CDR2 LQKENI. DNA of the CDR3: TGTGCCAGCTCACCAAAGAACGCGCAGATAAGCTCCTACGAGCAGTACTTC. This translates into CASSPKNAQISSYEQYF.

The chain combines TRBV29-1 with TRBJ2-7; the D call may be TRBD1 or TRBD2 (5 bases each). This CDR3 is 15 amino acids long. Germline lookup yields CDR1 SQVTM and CDR2 ANQGSEA. Trimming pared 0 bases from V and 2 bases from J, leaving 14 bases between. The CDR3 loop is CSVEDLRRGAYEQYF. CDR3 in DNA: TGCAGCGTTGAAGATCTCAGAAGAGGGGCCTACGAGCAGTACTTC.

The J gene is TRBJ2-2, the V gene TRBV5-1, with TRBD1 matching 9 bases. V lost 4 bases and J lost 7; bases outside the gene matches: 17. Germline V gene data show CDR1 as SGHRS and CDR2 as YFSETQ. The CDR3 runs 18 residues. CDR3 sequence: CASSPPPADRGWVGELFF. The DNA of the CDR3 is TGCGCCAGCAGCCCCCCCCCTGCTGACAGGGGGTGGGTCGGGGAGCTGTTTTTT.

This chain connects TRBV10-3 to TRBJ1-1; TRBD1 might be the D (5 bases). The V and J ends lost 10 bases and 3 bases respectively, with 15 bases between them. Germline V lookup: CDR1 ENHRY, CDR2 SYGVKD. CDR3 length: 13 residues. This CDR3 is CATRGRIDTEAFF. The CDR3 nucleotides read TGTGCCACTAGGGGCAGGATAGACACTGAAGCTTTCTTT.

V gene TRBV5-1 combines with J gene TRBJ2-7; unclear D gene. V was shortened by 5 bases and J by 1 base, with 13 bases between the two germline ends. There are 14 residues in the CDR3. Per germline, CDR1 SGHRS and CDR2 YFSETQ. The CDR3 DNA follows: TGCGCCAGCAGATACGAGACCGGATCCTACGAGCAGTACTTC. Residues: CASRYETGSYEQYF. Looking up the rest from reference TRBV5-1 and TRBJ2-7 gives the full variable domain: KAGVTQTPRYLIKTRGQQVTLSCSPISGHRSVSWYQQTPGQGLQFLFEYFSETQRNKGNFPGRFSGRQFSNSRSEMNVSTLELGDSALYLCASRYETGSYEQYFGPGTRLTVT.

The chain's CDR3 is CASSLPGHPRGNQPQHF. Here the CDR3 DNA reads TGTGCCAGCTCACTACCGGGACACCCGCGGGGCAATCAGCCCCAGCATTTT. The chain carries TRBV18 and TRBJ1-5; weak D call: TRBD1 (6 bases). Deletions cut 4 bases from V and 2 bases from J, with 18 bases between. There are 17 residues in the CDR3. CDR1 KGHSH and CDR2 LQKENI come from the germline V gene.

V usage is TRBV18 and J usage is TRBJ2-1; 10 bases align to TRBD2. Unmatched junction bases numbered 6, after V lost 2 bases and J lost 5 bases. CDR1 and CDR2 from the germline V gene are KGHSH and LQKENI. The CDR3 is 16 amino acids. CDR3 DNA sequence: TGTGCCAGCTCACCAACACTAGCGGGGTCTAACAATGAGCAGTTCTTC. It codes for CASSPTLAGSNNEQFF.

J is TRBJ2-5 and V is TRBV6-4, with no clear D. CDR1 is MRHNA, CDR2 SNTAGT, per germline. V was cut by 3 bases and J by 5 bases, with 10 bases left in between. The CDR3 loop spans 13 amino acids. The CDR3 DNA is TGTGCCAGCAGTGAGTCAATTGGGGAGACCCAGTACTTC. It yields the protein CASSESIGETQYF.

V usage is TRBV6-5 and J usage is TRBJ1-5; tentative D call: TRBD1 (5 bases). Germline-derived CDR1 and CDR2 are MNHEY and SVGAGI. CDR3 length: 15 amino acids. The V and J ends lost 4 bases and 3 bases respectively, with 13 bases between them. This CDR3 reads CASSLLTGANQPQHF. CDR3 DNA sequence: TGTGCCAGCAGTTTACTGACTGGGGCCAATCAGCCCCAGCATTTT.

This clone was found a few times. The chain carries TRBV6-2 or TRBV6-3 and TRBJ2-2, with 8 bases lining up with TRBD2. Looked up from germline, CDR1 is MNHEY and CDR2 is SVGEGT. The CDR3 extends over 15 amino acids. Losses at the gene ends were 2 bases for V and 4 bases for J; bases not matched to a gene: 3. The CDR3 DNA follows: TGTGCCAGCAGTTACAGCGGGGGAGCCACCGGGGAGCTGTTTTTT. This codes for CASSYSGGATGELFF.

The chain carries TRBV19 and TRBJ1-2, with TRBD1 matching over 7 bases. V lost 7 bases to trimming and J lost 5 bases; unmatched junction nucleotides: 13. The CDR3 runs to 15 residues. The germline gives CDR1 LNHDA, CDR2 SQIVND (reference sequence). The CDR3 sequence: CASKDREAPGYGYTF. DNA of the CDR3: TGTGCCAGTAAAGACAGGGAGGCCCCCGGGTATGGCTACACCTTC.

This clone appeared once. The chain is built from TRBV7-8 and TRBJ1-5; 7 nucleotides line up with TRBD1. The germline gives CDR1 SGHVS, CDR2 FQNEAQ. V was clipped by 4 bases and J by 6 bases; unmatched bases: 12. The CDR3 is 16 residues long. DNA of the CDR3: TGTGCCAGCAGCTCCCAGACAGGCCCAGGGGGTCAGCCCCAGCATTTT. This gives the protein CASSSQTGPGGQPQHF. Looking up the rest from reference TRBV7-8 and TRBJ1-5 gives the full variable domain: GAGVSQSPRYKVAKRGQDVALRCDPISGHVSLFWYQQALGQGPEFLTYFQNEAQLDKSGLPSDRFFAERPEGSVSTLKIQRTQQEDSAVYLCASSSQTGPGGQPQHFGDGTRLSIL.

This clone was detected ten times or more. The V and J genes are TRBV5-1 and TRBJ2-5, with D possibly TRBD1 on 6 matching bases. This CDR3 comprises 16 residues. Trimming took off 4 bases at V and 5 bases at J, with 21 bases between the two ends. From germline, CDR1 is SGHRS and CDR2 YFSETQ. DNA for the CDR3: TGCGCCAGCAGCCCGGTGCACGGGACATCGGTGGAGACCCAGTACTTC. Its translation is CASSPVHGTSVETQYF.

The V and J genes are TRBV19 and TRBJ1-4; 12 nucleotides match TRBD1. This CDR3 has 17 amino acids. Germline loops: CDR1 LNHDA, CDR2 SQIVND (reference sequence). V shed 11 bases and J 6 bases; nucleotides not matched to a gene: 16. CDR3 residues: CAFATGTGGWSDEKLFF. The DNA of the CDR3 is TGTGCCTTTGCTACCGGGACAGGGGGCTGGTCGGATGAAAAACTGTTTTTT.

The genes are TRBV5-1 and TRBJ2-1; D remains unclear. From germline, CDR1 is SGHRS and CDR2 YFSETQ. Trimming shortened V by 1 base and J by 10 bases, and 9 bases separated the two germline ends. This CDR3 spans 12 amino acids. The CDR3 nucleotides read TGCGCCAGCAGCTTGAGCCTAAACGAGCAGTTCTTC. Protein sequence: CASSLSLNEQFF.

This chain joins TRBV6-2 or TRBV6-3 and TRBJ1-5, with D hard to call. The CDR3 consists of 12 residues. The V gene lost 2 bases and the J gene lost 4 bases, with 3 bases spanning the gap. Per germline, CDR1 MNHEY and CDR2 SVGEGT. CDR3 DNA sequence: TGTGCCAGCAGTTACGTTAATCAGCCCCAGCATTTT. As protein: CASSYVNQPQHF.

This clone was seen just once. The V and J genes are TRBV19 and TRBJ1-3, with TRBD1 matching over 9 bases. The V and J ends lost 4 bases and 2 bases, in that order; junction bases with no gene match: 6. This CDR3 is built from 16 residues. Looked up from germline, CDR1 is LNHDA and CDR2 is SQIVND (reference sequence). The CDR3 region is CASSKLQGATGNTIYF. The CDR3 DNA follows: TGTGCCAGTAGTAAACTACAGGGGGCAACTGGAAACACCATATATTTT.

The CDR3 sequence is CSVVYRDSYGYTF. CDR3 DNA sequence: TGCAGCGTTGTATACCGGGACAGCTATGGCTACACCTTC. The chain uses TRBV29-1 and TRBJ1-2; 7 bases align to TRBD1. The CDR3 extends over 13 amino acids. The V gene's germline CDR1 is SQVTM and CDR2 ANQGSEA. J gave up 4 bases and V 4 bases, and 6 bases lay outside the gene matches.

This clone appeared a single time. The CDR3 reads CASSLGTAYTEAFF. The CDR3, as DNA: TGTGCCAGCAGCTTAGGGACAGCGTACACTGAAGCTTTCTTT. This chain connects TRBV7-2 to TRBJ1-1; D might be TRBD1 (6 bases). This CDR3 has 14 residues. Trimming took 1 base from V and 3 from J, leaving 9 bases between them. Germline loops: CDR1 SGHTA, CDR2 FQGNSA.

V gene TRBV24-1 combines with J gene TRBJ2-3; D is perhaps TRBD2 (5 bases). V was pared by 10 bases and J by 4 bases, with 8 bases between. CDR1 is KGHDR and CDR2 is SFDVKD in the germline V gene. This CDR3 contains 11 residues. The CDR3 here is CATGSADTQYF. DNA for the CDR3: TGTGCCACAGGGAGCGCAGATACGCAGTATTTT.

In its sample, this clone was seen a few times. The DNA for the CDR3 is TGTGCCTGGAGTGTACCGGCCTCCGGAGAAAAACTGTTTTTT. Translating it yields CAWSVPASGEKLFF. This chain links TRBV30 with TRBJ1-4; D is ambiguous. This CDR3 comprises 14 residues. V gave up 0 bases and J gave up 8 bases, with 13 bases separating them. The germline gives CDR1 GTSNPN, CDR2 SVGIG (reference sequence).

This clone came up once. J is TRBJ2-7 and V is TRBV25-1, with D unclear. Germline assignment: CDR1 MGHDK and CDR2 SYGVNS. The CDR3 spans 14 residues. Trimming shortened V by 1 base and J by 2 bases, and 9 bases separated the two germline ends. This CDR3 is CASSESVSTYEQYF. For the CDR3, the DNA is TGTGCCAGCAGTGAATCTGTCAGCACCTACGAGCAGTACTTC.

V usage is TRBV3-1 (or the pseudogene TRBV3-2) and J usage is TRBJ2-5; D possibly corresponds to TRBD1 (5 bases). Germline V gene lookup returns CDR1 LGHDT and CDR2 YNNKEL (reference sequence). The CDR3 is made up of 14 amino acids. V was pared by 2 bases and J by 5 bases, with 12 bases between. This chain's CDR3 is CASSQNKGPETQYF. DNA for the CDR3: TGTGCCAGCAGCCAAAATAAGGGGCCTGAGACCCAGTACTTC.

This clone was seen a single time. The chain employs TRBV18 and TRBJ1-4; the D is unclear. Trimming cost V 3 bases and J 7 bases, with 9 bases left between them. Germline V gives CDR1 KGHSH, CDR2 LQKENI. CDR3 length: 13 amino acids. CDR3 in amino acids: CASSPGLSEKLFF. In nucleotides, the CDR3 is TGTGCCAGCTCACCGGGGTTAAGTGAAAAACTGTTTTTT.